This T cell receptor (beta chain) was sequenced during a study of blood T cells in healthy people across ages (dated by TCRdb to the mid-2010s). About the full investigation: In model experiments, template switching captured roughly one uniquely barcoded TCR beta cDNA molecule for every two T cells. The study measured age-related changes in TCR beta repertoire diversity using deep sequencing normalized with unique cDNA molecular identifiers. Four age groups were formed from the donors: young (average approximately 16 years), middle-aged (approximately 40), aged (more than 55) and long-lived (approximately 78). To avoid experimental bias, donors of different ages were distributed randomly across sequencing lanes. Two additional independent replicas of 1 million unique cDNA reads from the same blood draw were analyzed for two donors (one aged 18 to 30 and one aged 80 or older).

The roughly 37 donors, aged 6 to 90 years, were systemically healthy Caucasian individuals from Russia. Around 10 milliliters of peripheral blood were drawn from each donor into EDTA-treated Vacutainer tubes. Ficoll-Paque density-gradient centrifugation was used to isolate PBMCs, with at least 7 million obtained per sample. Total RNA was extracted from PBMCs with Trizol reagent, with at least 6 micrograms obtained per sample. The percentages of naive CD45RAhigh/CD27high T cells were determined by flow cytometry on a PBMC aliquot from every donor. V is reduced by 6 bases and J by 3 bases, leaving a spacing of 12 bases between them. The CDR3 runs 13 amino acids, cysteine and phenylalanine included. Of all the DNA, just the CDR3 is kept, 39 bases in frame from base 1. Per the germline V gene, MNHEY is the CDR1 and SVGAGI is the CDR2. What the research found in general, with its limitations: There was a strong correlation between observed TCR beta diversity and the percentage of naive T cells measured by flow cytometry. The long-lived group showed more naive CD4+ T cells, fewer expanded clones and increased TCR diversity than the aged group, suggesting age selection. Estimates of total diversity from one million sequenced T cells were regarded as lower bounds and underestimates. The CMV infection status of donors was not known, potentially confounding age-related changes in expanded clonotypes. Since profiling was done on bulk unsorted PBMCs, naive and antigen-experienced compartments could not be conclusively compared. Observed TCR beta diversity per million T cells fell roughly linearly with age, and a significant reduction was already apparent by age roughly 40.

The library was made by 5' RACE. Sequencing was performed on an Illumina HiSeq 2500. A second PCR of about 7 to 12 cycles was run with a J-beta primer mix and a sample-barcoded 5' primer. A unique molecular identifier was introduced onto each TCR beta cDNA molecule by a template-switch 5' adaptor carrying 12 random nucleotides. Each sample yielded at least 2.5 million CDR3-containing paired-end reads. The Mint cDNA synthesis kit, primed by a TRBC-specific oligonucleotide, was used to synthesize first-strand cDNA from all RNA. After uracil-DNA glycosylase treatment, a first 18-cycle PCR used universal primers M1SS and BC2_uni_R on all cDNA. The published analysis was carried out like this. For normalization, 1 million high-quality reads, each with a distinct molecular identifier, were randomly selected from each sample. Instead of being binned into consensus sequences, reads with shared molecular identifiers were discarded. MiTCR, set to a Q25 quality threshold and the strictest error-elimination algorithm, was used for CDR3 identification, clonotype clustering and error correction. A nonparametric unseen species model with Euler transformation was used to estimate a lower bound on total TCR beta diversity. The public sequencing data were trimmed at Q25 with fastp and processed into clonotypes with MiXCR by TCRdb, which kept only in-frame beta chains. Rows are unified per CDR3 protein, each entry keeping the most common DNA and genes. These V and J calls rely on TCRdb rather than the paper's analysis. The table for this sample lists approximately 820,000 distinct CDR3 sequences; under 45% of them were counted only once. Around 18% of the sample lies in the top ten.

Only a few counts were recorded for this clonotype. The antigen this receptor binds is unknown. Per-base quality was not reported, and no clone a single base away is much larger than it. The clonotype was recovered from a man aged 55-75 years in good health. Source material: blood. This chain is built from TRBV6-5 and TRBJ2-7; the D match is possibly TRBD1 or TRBD2, with 5 bases aligned in each. The CDR3 protein is CASRSGRSYEQYF. DNA sequence: TGTGCCAGCAGATCGGGACGGAGCTACGAGCAGTACTTC.